The 32 T cell receptor beta chains below come from one sample, sequenced in a study of OX40 agonist ivuxolimab in advanced cancers. Receptor libraries were prepared by the immunoSEQ multiplex PCR assay. TCRdb took this table from immuneACCESS and kept in-frame rearrangements with V and J called. Such tables lack part of the clones; where checked against another copy, unresolved V genes explain under half of the gap, and the rest is unexplained. The sample table records around 100,000 clones; 90% of these occur just once. Jointly, the top ten make up 0.15% to 0.2% of the sample. Sequenced here: CD4+ or CD8+ T cells sorted from blood, sampled in a trial of the OX40 agonist ivuxolimab. These receptors were collected from an adult with an advanced solid tumor such as melanoma, head and neck, liver or kidney cancer.

About this clone: Distinct nucleotide sequences in the sample also encode this CDR3. The chain carries TRBV5-1 and TRBJ2-5, with D perhaps matching TRBD2 (6 bases). V was shortened by 0 bases and J by 2 bases, with 8 bases between the two germline ends. Germline V gene sequence: CDR1 SGHRS, CDR2 YFSETQ. The CDR3 is made up of 14 amino acids. The CDR3 protein is CASSLAGGQETQYF. The CDR3 DNA is TGCGCCAGCAGCTTGGCCGGGGGACAAGAGACCCAGTACTTC.

CDR3 sequence: CASSPGRGGSNQPQHF. For the CDR3, the DNA is TGTGCCAGCTCACCTGGCCGGGGGGGTAGCAATCAGCCCCAGCATTTT. The V call is TRBV18, the J call TRBJ1-5; D possibly corresponds to TRBD1 (5 bases). The CDR3 is 16 amino acids. Germline assignment: CDR1 KGHSH and CDR2 LQKENI. The ends were cut back, 3 bases at V and 0 bases at J, with 12 bases in the middle.

The J gene is TRBJ2-5, the V gene TRBV11-2; either TRBD1 or TRBD2 may supply D (6 bases each). Germline CDR1 SGHAT, CDR2 FQNNGV. The CDR3 length is 15 residues. With 5 bases removed from V and 2 bases from J, the gap between germline ends came to 15 bases. CDR3 loop: CASSRGTRGQETQYF. CDR3 in DNA: TGTGCCAGCAGCCGGGGGACACGAGGACAAGAGACCCAGTACTTC.

There are a few counts of this clone. CDR3 protein: CASGQVTYNEQFF. The CDR3 nucleotides are TGTGCCAGTGGACAGGTTACCTACAATGAGCAGTTCTTC. J is TRBJ2-1 and V is TRBV19, with 7 positions matching TRBD1. Germline CDR1 LNHDA, CDR2 SQIVND (reference sequence). This CDR3 is built from 13 residues. J lost 2 bases, V lost 8 bases, and 3 bases had no gene match.

The chain joins TRBV5-1 to TRBJ2-7; D is perhaps TRBD2 (6 bases). The ends were cut back, 0 bases at V and 2 bases at J, with 12 bases in the middle. CDR1 SGHRS and CDR2 YFSETQ come from the germline V gene. The CDR3 totals 15 residues. The CDR3 here is CASSLALAKTYEQYF. The CDR3 bases are TGCGCCAGCAGCTTGGCACTAGCCAAAACCTACGAGCAGTACTTC.

A few counts support this clone. V and J are TRBV29-1 and TRBJ1-2; 7 bases are shared with TRBD1. Germline CDR1 SQVTM, CDR2 ANQGSEA. The J segment lost 3 bases and the V segment lost 7 bases, leaving 14 bases of the junction unmatched. The CDR3 covers 15 residues. CDR3 region: CSASTQWGTDYGYTF. DNA for the CDR3: TGCAGCGCATCAACTCAGTGGGGGACAGACTATGGCTACACCTTC.

The chain recombines TRBV27 with TRBJ2-2, with 8 bases that match TRBD1. V gave up 2 bases and J gave up 0 bases; unmatched junction bases: 2. In germline, CDR1 is MNHEY, CDR2 SMNVEV (reference sequence). The CDR3 has 16 residues. In DNA, the CDR3 is TGTGCCAGCAGTTTACCGGGACAGGCGAACACCGGGGAGCTGTTTTTT. It translates to CASSLPGQANTGELFF.

The chain combines TRBV5-4 with TRBJ2-5, with 13 bases aligning to TRBD2. Germline V gives CDR1 SGHNT, CDR2 YYREEE (reference sequence). The CDR3 consists of 16 residues. Losses at the gene ends were 4 bases for V and 1 base for J; bases not matched to a gene: 4. DNA for the CDR3: TGTGCCAGCAGCCGGGGGACTAGCGGGGTCCAAGAGACCCAGTACTTC. It specifies CASSRGTSGVQETQYF.

The chain carries TRBV19 and TRBJ2-1; D might be TRBD2 (5 bases). The germline V gene has CDR1 LNHDA and CDR2 SQIVND (reference sequence). Deletions cut 7 bases from V and 3 bases from J, with 13 bases between. The CDR3 runs to 14 residues. This CDR3 is CASNPPGVYNEQFF. The CDR3 DNA reads as TGTGCCAGTAACCCCCCCGGGGTCTACAATGAGCAGTTCTTC. Together with reference TRBV19 and TRBJ2-1, the CDR3 gives the full variable domain: DGGITQSPKYLFRKEGQNVTLSCEQNLNHDAMYWYRQDPGQGLRLIYYSQIVNDFQKGDIAEGYSVSREKKESFPLTVTSAQKNPTAFYLCASNPPGVYNEQFFGPGTRLTVL.

This rearrangement joins TRBV20-1 to TRBJ2-1; D is uncertain. Germline V CDR1 and CDR2: DFQATT, SNEGSKA (reference sequence). V lost 2 bases, J lost 13 bases, and 9 bases lay in between. The CDR3 spans 10 residues. CDR3 sequence: CSARPGSQFF. The CDR3 nucleotides are TGCAGTGCTAGACCAGGCTCACAGTTCTTC.

The chain uses TRBV5-4 and TRBJ1-2, with unresolved D. V shed 5 bases and J shed 1 base, with 15 bases lying between them. The CDR3 consists of 15 residues. Germline CDR1 reads SGHNT; CDR2 reads YYREEE (reference sequence). CDR3 bases: TGTGCCAGCAGAACTCCCGAGGCGGGTAACTATGGCTACACCTTC. Translation gives CASRTPEAGNYGYTF.

This clone was picked up a small number of times. The chain has TRBV27 and TRBJ2-1; 15 positions agree with TRBD2. This CDR3 is built from 19 residues. The V and J ends lost 3 bases and 9 bases, in that order; junction bases with no gene match: 15. Germline V gives CDR1 MNHEY, CDR2 SMNVEV (reference sequence). CDR3 amino acids: CASSLRRTSGRAVWSEQFF. CDR3 DNA sequence: TGTGCCAGCAGTTTGCGCCGGACTAGCGGGAGGGCCGTGTGGTCTGAGCAGTTCTTC.

The chain has TRBV5-6 and TRBJ2-3, with 9 nucleotides matching TRBD2. This CDR3 spans 17 amino acids. With V trimmed by 3 bases and J by 4 bases, 12 bases remained unmatched. Germline V lookup: CDR1 SGHDT, CDR2 YYEEEE. The CDR3: CASSSGRGRAKADTQYF. The CDR3 nucleotides read TGTGCCAGCAGCTCAGGACGCGGGAGGGCCAAGGCAGATACGCAGTATTTT.

This sequence joins TRBV29-1 and TRBJ2-5; D remains unclear. The CDR3 has 13 residues. CDR1 SQVTM and CDR2 ANQGSEA come from the germline V gene. The V gene lost 6 bases and the J gene lost 1 base, with 12 bases spanning the gap. This chain's CDR3 is CSVQKGFQETQYF. The CDR3, as DNA: TGCAGCGTCCAAAAGGGCTTCCAAGAGACCCAGTACTTC.

The chain joins TRBV6-1 to TRBJ2-7; a possible D gene is TRBD2 (5 bases). The CDR3 covers 13 residues. V gave up 4 bases and J gave up 6 bases, with 13 bases separating them. The germline gives CDR1 MNHNS, CDR2 SASEGT. CDR3 residues: CASSGGGLGEQYF. The DNA of the CDR3 is TGTGCCAGCAGTGGAGGAGGACTGGGCGAGCAGTACTTC.

V gene TRBV5-1 combines with J gene TRBJ1-3, with D possibly being TRBD1 (6 bases). Trimming removed 4 bases at V and 0 bases at J, with 8 bases between. This CDR3 has 14 residues. Germline V gives CDR1 SGHRS, CDR2 YFSETQ. CDR3 nucleotide sequence: TGCGCCAGCAGCCCACAGGGCTCTGGAAACACCATATATTTT. Encoded protein: CASSPQGSGNTIYF.

The CDR3 is CASSIDPLAGHGGQPQHF. The DNA of the CDR3 is TGTGCCAGTAGTATAGACCCCCTGGCCGGCCACGGAGGTCAGCCCCAGCATTTT. This chain links TRBV19 with TRBJ1-5; D is ambiguous. The CDR3 is 18 residues long. Trimming took off 0 bases at V and 6 bases at J, with 21 bases between the two ends. Germline V lookup: CDR1 LNHDA, CDR2 SQIVND (reference sequence). Full variable domain (outside the CDR3, taken from reference TRBV19 and TRBJ1-5): DGGITQSPKYLFRKEGQNVTLSCEQNLNHDAMYWYRQDPGQGLRLIYYSQIVNDFQKGDIAEGYSVSREKKESFPLTVTSAQKNPTAFYLCASSIDPLAGHGGQPQHFGDGTRLSIL.

Only one count was recorded for this clone. The gene calls are TRBV5-1 and TRBJ2-1; TRBD1 matches 8 bases. The CDR3 is 15 amino acids. Germline CDR1 SGHRS, CDR2 YFSETQ. Germline trimming cut 3 bases from V and 0 bases from J; bases unmatched to any gene: 2. The CDR3 nucleotides are TGCGCCAGCAGCTCGGACAGGGCCTCCTACAATGAGCAGTTCTTC. This sequence encodes CASSSDRASYNEQFF.

This chain connects TRBV28 to TRBJ1-2; D is undetermined. The V end was cut by 5 bases, the J end by 3 bases, with 4 bases between. The CDR3 has 11 amino acids. Germline CDR1 MDHEN, CDR2 SYDVKM. The CDR3 loop is CASSGYYGYTF. The CDR3 bases are TGTGCCAGCAGTGGTTACTATGGCTACACCTTC.

The chain couples TRBV5-1 to TRBJ2-5; D unresolved. The CDR3 spans 12 residues. V lost 6 bases and J lost 2, with 8 bases in between. CDR1 and CDR2 (germline): SGHRS, YFSETQ. The CDR3 DNA sequence: TGCGCCAGCAACCCGGGTCAAGAGACCCAGTACTTC. This encodes CASNPGQETQYF.

This rearrangement joins TRBV28 to TRBJ1-5; D not certain. The CDR3 is made up of 14 amino acids. V was pared by 2 bases and J by 7 bases, with 12 bases between. Germline CDR1 is MDHEN and CDR2 is SYDVKM. CDR3 nucleotide sequence: TGTGCCAGCAGTTTAGTCGTCAGTTGGCAGCCCCAGCATTTT. Translating it yields CASSLVVSWQPQHF.

The chain has TRBV19 and TRBJ2-5; TRBD2 matches 13 bases. This CDR3 spans 16 amino acids. The trim removed 4 bases at V and 9 bases at J, leaving 11 bases unmatched. Germline V gene data show CDR1 as LNHDA and CDR2 as SQIVND (reference sequence). DNA of the CDR3: TGTGCCAGTAGTAGACTGACTAGCGGGGGGCCACGGGCCCAGTACTTC. This codes for CASSRLTSGGPRAQYF.

The V call is TRBV30, the J call TRBJ2-1, with 7 bases that match TRBD1. Germline loops: CDR1 GTSNPN, CDR2 SVGIG (reference sequence). This CDR3 has 12 residues. V was pared by 0 bases and J by 7 bases, with 0 bases of the junction left unmatched. The CDR3 loop reads CAWSVQGNEQFF. CDR3 nucleotides: TGTGCCTGGAGTGTACAGGGGAATGAGCAGTTCTTC.

This clone was found once. The rearrangement uses TRBV10-2 and TRBJ1-2; the D is unclear. Trimming pared 3 bases from V and 10 bases from J, leaving 12 bases between. Germline CDR1 WSHSY, CDR2 SAAADI. This CDR3 comprises 12 residues. The CDR3 region has the DNA TGCGCCAGCAGTGATTCTGGGGTGGTCTACACCTTC. It translates to CASSDSGVVYTF.

This chain connects TRBV19 to TRBJ2-1; 7 bases line up with TRBD1. Germline trimming cut 4 bases from V and 3 bases from J; bases unmatched to any gene: 6. The CDR3 spans 15 residues. Germline CDR1 and CDR2: LNHDA and SQIVND (reference sequence). The CDR3 DNA sequence: TGTGCCAGTAGTAGTGGACAGGCCGGCTACAATGAGCAGTTCTTC. This gives the protein CASSSGQAGYNEQFF.

The chain has TRBV10-1 and TRBJ2-3; D gene ambiguous. CDR3 size: 13 residues. With 0 bases removed from V and 7 bases from J, the gap between germline ends came to 8 bases. CDR1 and CDR2 (germline): WNHNN, SYGVQD (reference sequence). The DNA of the CDR3 is TGCGCCAGCAGTGAGTCTGGGGTCAATACGCAGTATTTT. Amino acids: CASSESGVNTQYF.

The chain combines TRBV9 with TRBJ2-7; D gene uncertain. Germline V gives CDR1 SGDLS, CDR2 YYNGEE. The germline V and J ends were trimmed by 0 bases and 0 bases, with 7 bases remaining between them. This CDR3 comprises 14 residues. CDR3 nucleotides: TGTGCCAGCAGCGTAGCTGCGGCCTCCTACGAGCAGTACTTC. Protein: CASSVAAASYEQYF.

This clone was found a few times. The chain recombines TRBV6-4 with TRBJ2-3; a weak D match, TRBD2 (6 bases). This CDR3 contains 13 residues. The V and J ends lost 4 bases and 5 bases respectively, with 10 bases between them. The V gene's germline CDR1 is MRHNA and CDR2 SNTAGT. CDR3 protein: CASSAEGGDTQYF. CDR3 DNA sequence: TGTGCCAGCAGTGCGGAGGGAGGAGATACGCAGTATTTT.

The chain is built from TRBV12-5 and TRBJ2-1; 12 nucleotides agree with TRBD2. The germline V gene has CDR1 LGHNT and CDR2 FRNRAP. Trimming removed 3 bases from V and 9 bases from J; junction bases left unmatched: 12. The CDR3 spans 17 residues. The CDR3 here is CASGFAGRTSGMVEQFF. The DNA for the CDR3 is TGTGCTAGTGGTTTCGCCGGACGGACTAGCGGGATGGTTGAGCAGTTCTTC. Complete variable domain (other parts from reference TRBV12-5 and TRBJ2-1): DARVTQTPRHKVTEMGQEVTMRCQPILGHNTVFWYRQTMMQGLELLAYFRNRAPLDDSGMPKDRFSAEMPDATLATLKIQPSEPRDSAVYFCASGFAGRTSGMVEQFFGPGTRLTVL.

This clone was seen only once. The chain combines TRBV14 with TRBJ2-1; unclear D gene. The CDR3 extends over 15 amino acids. V lost 1 base, J lost 0 bases, and 7 bases lay in between. From germline, CDR1 is SGHDN and CDR2 FVKESK. The CDR3 DNA sequence: TGTGCCAGCAGCCAAGGAGGTAGCTCCTACAATGAGCAGTTCTTC. It translates to CASSQGGSSYNEQFF.

V gene TRBV29-1 combines with J gene TRBJ2-5; D gene ambiguous. Per the germline V gene, CDR1 is SQVTM and CDR2 is ANQGSEA. This CDR3 comprises 16 residues. The V and J ends lost 7 bases and 5 bases respectively, with 26 bases between them. This CDR3 is CSAESAEMVVRETQYF. The CDR3 DNA reads as TGCAGCGCTGAGTCGGCGGAGATGGTAGTCCGGGAGACCCAGTACTTC.

The CDR3 is CASSIMGGSNQPQHF. DNA of the CDR3: TGTGCCAGTAGTATAATGGGGGGAAGCAATCAGCCCCAGCATTTT. The V gene is TRBV19, the J gene TRBJ1-5, with D perhaps matching TRBD1 (5 bases). V was trimmed by 2 bases and J by 1 base, leaving 9 bases between them. This CDR3 is 15 amino acids long. CDR1 LNHDA and CDR2 SQIVND come from the germline V gene (reference sequence).